A selection of T cell receptor beta chains follows, all from one sample in a study of T-cell reconstitution after alpha-beta-depleted transplantation in children. Via MiXCR, TCRdb re-called the PCR reads, giving one row per CDR3 protein. The profile shows 550,000 to 600,000 distinct CDR3 sequences, around 23% of them singletons. The source material was PBMCs, mostly from graft donor cells, sampled 360 days after TCRalphabeta/CD19-depleted stem cell transplant. Source of these receptors: a boy in the first two years of life who had a stem cell transplant for acute myeloid leukemia, so the T cells may come from the graft donor. Each CDR3 is given with its conserved first and last residue. A D gene is named only where the DNA matches it firmly. Clone size, where shown, is once, few, many, or a class for clones that have expanded.

D gene: TRBD1
V gene: TRBV20-1
J gene: TRBJ2-7
clone size: many
CDR3 protein: CSAYTPGQGRDEQYF
CDR3 DNA: TGCAGTGCTTACACCCCGGGACAGGGAAGGGACGAGCAGTACTTC

D gene: -
V gene: TRBV13
J gene: TRBJ2-3
clone size: few
CDR3 protein: CASSRASATSKPDTQYF
CDR3 DNA: TGTGCCAGCAGCCGGGCCTCGGCTACATCGAAGCCAGATACGCAGTATTTT

D gene: -
V gene: TRBV12-3/TRBV12-4
J gene: TRBJ2-3
clone size: -
CDR3 protein: CASSFITAKSTDTQYF
CDR3 DNA: TGTGCCAGCAGTTTTATCACAGCGAAGAGCACAGATACGCAGTATTTT

D gene: -
V gene: TRBV5-5
J gene: TRBJ1-3
clone size: -
CDR3 protein: CASSSDYSSGNTIYF
CDR3 DNA: TGTGCCAGCAGCAGCGATTACTCCTCTGGAAACACCATATATTTT

D gene: -
V gene: TRBV15
J gene: TRBJ2-5
clone size: -
CDR3 protein: CATSRIGYDGTQYF
CDR3 DNA: TGTGCCACCAGCAGAATAGGGTACGACGGGACCCAGTACTTC

D gene: TRBD1
V gene: TRBV6-1
J gene: TRBJ1-1
clone size: many
CDR3 protein: CASREDRGPTEAFF
CDR3 DNA: TGTGCCAGCAGAGAGGACAGGGGTCCTACTGAAGCTTTCTTT

D gene: -
V gene: TRBV7-9
J gene: TRBJ2-3
clone size: many
CDR3 protein: CASSSTQGHDTQYF
CDR3 DNA: TGTGCCAGCAGCTCTACACAGGGTCATGATACGCAGTATTTT

D gene: -
V gene: TRBV20-1
J gene: TRBJ2-5
clone size: many
CDR3 protein: CSASVSETQYF
CDR3 DNA: TGCAGTGCTAGTGTGAGTGAGACCCAGTACTTC

D gene: -
V gene: TRBV12-5
J gene: TRBJ1-1
clone size: many
CDR3 protein: CASALENTEAFF
CDR3 DNA: TGTGCTAGTGCCCTTGAGAACACTGAAGCTTTCTTT

D gene: -
V gene: TRBV20-1
J gene: TRBJ1-1
clone size: few
CDR3 protein: CSAPQGMNTEAFF
CDR3 DNA: TGCAGTGCTCCCCAGGGGATGAACACTGAAGCTTTCTTT

D gene: -
V gene: TRBV12-3/TRBV12-4
J gene: TRBJ1-2
clone size: -
CDR3 protein: CASDSLGDYGYTF
CDR3 DNA: TGTGCCAGTGACTCTTTGGGGGACTATGGCTACACCTTC

D gene: -
V gene: TRBV2
J gene: TRBJ2-1
clone size: many
CDR3 protein: CASSETGFRNNEQFF
CDR3 DNA: TGTGCCAGCAGTGAAACTGGGTTCAGAAACAATGAGCAGTTCTTC

D gene: TRBD1
V gene: TRBV4-3
J gene: TRBJ2-7
clone size: -
CDR3 protein: CASSQDMDRGFYEQYF
CDR3 DNA: TGCGCCAGCAGCCAAGATATGGACAGGGGGTTCTACGAGCAGTACTTC

D gene: -
V gene: TRBV29-1
J gene: TRBJ1-3
clone size: many
CDR3 protein: CSVVGRLGNTIYF
CDR3 DNA: TGCAGCGTTGTAGGCAGGCTCGGAAACACCATATATTTT

D gene: TRBD1
V gene: TRBV6-5
J gene: TRBJ1-2
clone size: few
CDR3 protein: CASSTGGGYTF
CDR3 DNA: TGTGCCAGCAGTACAGGGGGAGGCTACACCTTC

D gene: TRBD1
V gene: TRBV7-2
J gene: TRBJ2-5
clone size: many
CDR3 protein: CASSFYRGQGETQYF
CDR3 DNA: TGTGCCAGCAGCTTCTACAGGGGGCAGGGAGAGACCCAGTACTTC

D gene: -
V gene: TRBV20-1
J gene: TRBJ2-7
clone size: few
CDR3 protein: CSARWPPGSYEQYF
CDR3 DNA: TGCAGTGCTAGGTGGCCCCCTGGCTCCTACGAGCAGTACTTC

D gene: TRBD1
V gene: TRBV20-1
J gene: TRBJ1-6
clone size: many
CDR3 protein: CSASYRGNSPLHF
CDR3 DNA: TGCAGTGCTAGCTACAGGGGCAATTCACCCCTCCACTTT

D gene: -
V gene: TRBV27
J gene: TRBJ2-1
clone size: few
CDR3 protein: CASRVGNEQFF
CDR3 DNA: TGTGCCAGCAGGGTAGGCAATGAGCAGTTCTTC

D gene: -
V gene: TRBV30
J gene: TRBJ2-5
clone size: -
CDR3 protein: CAWRERRAQETQYF
CDR3 DNA: TGTGCCTGGCGAGAAAGGCGGGCCCAAGAGACCCAGTACTTC

D gene: -
V gene: TRBV29-1
J gene: TRBJ1-1
clone size: few
CDR3 protein: CSAQGYSHTEAFF
CDR3 DNA: TGCAGCGCCCAAGGGTACAGCCACACTGAAGCTTTCTTT

D gene: TRBD2
V gene: TRBV25-1
J gene: TRBJ2-5
clone size: few
CDR3 protein: CASSDQPGLADRETQYF
CDR3 DNA: TGTGCCAGCAGTGATCAACCGGGACTAGCGGACCGGGAGACCCAGTACTTC

D gene: -
V gene: TRBV20-1
J gene: TRBJ1-2
clone size: many
CDR3 protein: CSATSSVPDHGYTF
CDR3 DNA: TGCAGTGCGACTAGTTCTGTCCCGGACCATGGCTACACCTTC

D gene: -
V gene: TRBV20-1
J gene: TRBJ2-5
clone size: many
CDR3 protein: CSARVEGGAGTQYF
CDR3 DNA: TGCAGTGCTAGAGTCGAGGGGGGCGCGGGGACCCAGTACTTC

D gene: -
V gene: TRBV5-1
J gene: TRBJ1-4
clone size: many
CDR3 protein: CASSRDVATNEKLFF
CDR3 DNA: TGCGCCAGCAGCCGGGACGTCGCAACTAATGAAAAACTGTTTTTT

D gene: TRBD1
V gene: TRBV20-1
J gene: TRBJ2-5
clone size: few
CDR3 protein: CSARDPGGQAQRAQYF
CDR3 DNA: TGCAGTGCTAGAGACCCTGGGGGACAGGCTCAAAGGGCCCAGTACTTC

D gene: TRBD1
V gene: TRBV20-1
J gene: TRBJ1-1
clone size: few
CDR3 protein: CSARTRGQSEAFF
CDR3 DNA: TGCAGTGCTAGAACCAGGGGGCAGTCTGAAGCTTTCTTT

D gene: -
V gene: TRBV7-9
J gene: TRBJ1-2
clone size: few
CDR3 protein: CASSNGGYGYTF
CDR3 DNA: TGTGCCAGCAGCAACGGAGGGTATGGCTACACCTTC

D gene: TRBD1
V gene: TRBV20-1
J gene: TRBJ1-2
clone size: -
CDR3 protein: CSASLDPSGTVNGYTF
CDR3 DNA: TGCAGTGCTAGTTTGGACCCGTCCGGGACAGTTAATGGCTACACCTTC

D gene: -
V gene: TRBV7-2
J gene: TRBJ2-4
clone size: few
CDR3 protein: CASSPGTAKNIQYF
CDR3 DNA: TGTGCCAGCAGCCCTGGGACAGCCAAAAACATTCAGTACTTC

D gene: -
V gene: TRBV11-2
J gene: TRBJ1-1
clone size: -
CDR3 protein: CASSLTLGNWGNTEAFF
CDR3 DNA: TGTGCCAGCAGCCTTACCTTGGGCAATTGGGGCAACACTGAAGCTTTCTTT

D gene: TRBD1
V gene: TRBV5-4
J gene: TRBJ1-2
clone size: -
CDR3 protein: CASSLGTGQYYGYTF
CDR3 DNA: TGTGCCAGCAGTCTTGGAACGGGACAGTACTATGGCTACACCTTC

D gene: -
V gene: TRBV4-1
J gene: TRBJ1-5
clone size: many
CDR3 protein: CASSHLPGYESLLSNQPQHF
CDR3 DNA: TGCGCCAGCAGCCATTTACCGGGTTACGAATCCCTCCTAAGCAATCAGCCCCAGCATTTT

D gene: -
V gene: TRBV21-1
J gene: TRBJ1-1
clone size: -
CDR3 protein: CASSKKKGEAFF
CDR3 DNA: TGTGCCAGCAGCAAGAAGAAGGGCGAAGCTTTCTTT

D gene: -
V gene: TRBV20-1
J gene: TRBJ2-3
clone size: -
CDR3 protein: CSARGDPTDTQYF
CDR3 DNA: TGCAGTGCTAGAGGGGACCCAACAGATACGCAGTATTTT

D gene: -
V gene: TRBV24-1
J gene: TRBJ2-3
clone size: once
CDR3 protein: CATSDPLRDTQYF
CDR3 DNA: TGTGCCACCAGTGACCCCCTCCGGGATACGCAGTATTTT

D gene: -
V gene: TRBV12-3/TRBV12-4
J gene: TRBJ2-3
clone size: many
CDR3 protein: CASSSRGAGTDTQYF
CDR3 DNA: TGTGCCAGCAGTTCACGGGGGGCAGGCACAGATACGCAGTATTTT

D gene: -
V gene: TRBV7-2
J gene: TRBJ2-1
clone size: few
CDR3 protein: CASSDPRRVGEQFF
CDR3 DNA: TGTGCCAGCAGCGATCCCCGCAGAGTGGGTGAGCAGTTCTTC

D gene: -
V gene: TRBV10-3
J gene: TRBJ2-3
clone size: -
CDR3 protein: CAISAGGGTDTQYF
CDR3 DNA: TGTGCCATCAGTGCCGGGGGCGGGACAGATACGCAGTATTTT

D gene: TRBD2
V gene: TRBV15
J gene: TRBJ2-2
clone size: many
CDR3 protein: CATSRGPLAGVQPDTGELFF
CDR3 DNA: TGTGCCACCAGCAGAGGCCCACTAGCGGGGGTACAACCCGATACCGGGGAGCTGTTTTTT

D gene: TRBD2
V gene: TRBV11-2
J gene: TRBJ2-3
clone size: -
CDR3 protein: CASSLSFSGGARSDTQYF
CDR3 DNA: TGTGCCAGCAGCTTAAGCTTTAGCGGGGGGGCTCGCTCAGATACGCAGTATTTT

D gene: -
V gene: TRBV7-3
J gene: TRBJ1-1
clone size: few
CDR3 protein: CASSFPSMNTEAFF
CDR3 DNA: TGTGCCAGCAGCTTCCCCTCAATGAACACTGAAGCTTTCTTT